This TCR beta chain emerged from a study of blood T cell repertoires in COVID-19. In the study overall: T cells, B-cell-depleted T cells, or PBMCs supplied cDNA or gDNA.

The Seattle patients joined while their infection was active and were tracked longitudinally afterward. The CDR3 runs 16 residues. CDR1 is GTSNPN and CDR2 is SVGIG in the germline V gene (reference sequence). V gave up 0 bases and J gave up 4 bases, with 18 bases separating them. Study processing details: Reference gene primer amplification yielded estimated nucleated cell counts. Libraries were prepared by immunoSEQ multiplex PCR; TCRdb keeps only in-frame clonotypes and omits some of them. The V and J calls and clone size were taken over from that table, and D and trimming were inferred from the DNA. This sample has 200,000 to 300,000 clones, with around 90% found just once.

The source of this sequence is a woman aged 55-70 years with COVID-19, enrolled during active disease. The chain has TRBV30 and TRBJ1-2; D gene unclear. Material for sequencing was peripheral blood. CDR3 sequence reads: CAWSVRSGGLSYGYTF. The CDR3 DNA is TGTGCCTGGAGTGTAAGGAGTGGAGGACTATCCTATGGCTACACCTTC. Based on the CDR3 plus reference TRBV30 and TRBJ1-2, the full variable domain is SQTIHQWPATLVQPVGSPLSLECTVEGTSNPNLYWYRQAAGRGLQLLFYSVGIGQISSEVPQNLSASRPQDRQFILSSKKLLLSDSGFYLCAWSVRSGGLSYGYTFGSGTRLTVV.